This passage covers 10 T cell receptor beta chains from one sample sequenced in a study of blood T cells in healthy people across ages. It was with a sample-barcoded 5' primer and a J-beta primer mix that a second PCR of roughly 7 to 11 cycles was run. TCRdb analysed the 5' RACE reads with MiXCR anew, one entry per CDR3 protein. The repertoire consists of fewer than 1,000,000 distinct CDR3 sequences, with under 55% occurring once and the leading ten covering roughly 19%. Sequenced input: blood. The receptor source for this set is a man aged 55 to 70 in good health.

The chain recombines TRBV12-3 or TRBV12-4 with TRBJ2-3; no firm D call. There are 15 residues in the CDR3. V gave up 2 bases and J gave up 0 bases, with 9 bases separating them. The CDR3 nucleotides are TGTGCCAGCAGTTTAAGCACACTGAGCACAGATACGCAGTATTTT. Residues: CASSLSTLSTDTQYF.

This clonotype has a handful of counts. The V call is TRBV7-2, the J call TRBJ2-7; D remains ambiguous. This CDR3 has 19 amino acids. With 2 bases removed from V and 0 bases from J, the gap between germline ends came to 23 bases. Germline V CDR1 and CDR2: SGHTA, FQGNSA. The CDR3 DNA sequence: TGTGCCAGCAGCTTACCCAGCCGCCACGGCAGAGGTAGCTCCTACGAGCAGTACTTC. Protein sequence: CASSLPSRHGRGSSYEQYF.

This clonotype was seen a few times. The chain carries TRBV28 and TRBJ2-4; TRBD1 or TRBD2 may be the D gene (5 bases each). Per germline, CDR1 MDHEN and CDR2 SYDVKM. V was shortened by 5 bases and J by 8 bases, with 16 bases between the two germline ends. The CDR3 totals 14 residues. CDR3 in DNA: TGTGCCAGCAGTCAGGGACCCCGAGCCGACATTCAGTACTTC. Translating gives CASSQGPRADIQYF.

This chain connects TRBV15 to TRBJ2-4; TRBD1 matches 9 bases. The J call may be faulty, since TRBJ2-7 better matches the DNA end. Germline V CDR1 and CDR2: LNHNV, YYDKDF (reference sequence). The CDR3 runs to 16 residues. The chain's CDR3 is CATSRYGQGTSYEQYF. The CDR3, as DNA: TGTGCCACCAGCAGATATGGACAGGGGACATCCTACGAGCAGTACTTC.

The chain recombines TRBV6-2 or TRBV6-3 with TRBJ1-5; D may be TRBD1 (6 bases). This CDR3 spans 16 amino acids. Trimming shortened V by 0 bases and J by 3 bases, and 12 bases separated the two germline ends. The V gene's germline CDR1 is MNHEY and CDR2 SVGEGT. CDR3 protein: CASSYSSGAINQPQHF. CDR3 bases: TGTGCCAGCAGTTACTCGTCAGGGGCTATCAATCAGCCCCAGCATTTT.

The sample holds many counts of this clonotype. The chain combines TRBV7-2 with TRBJ2-7; D is unclear. CDR1 and CDR2 (germline): SGHTA, FQGNSA. V was pared by 1 base and J by 7 bases, with 5 bases between. CDR3 size: 11 residues. The CDR3 sequence is CASSLGLEQYF. In nucleotides, the CDR3 is TGTGCCAGCAGCTTAGGTCTGGAGCAGTACTTC.

This clonotype was recorded a few times. The chain recombines TRBV7-6 with TRBJ2-5, with TRBD1 matching over 8 bases. CDR3 length equals 15 residues. Germline CDR1 is SGHVS and CDR2 is FNYEAQ. J lost 5 bases, V lost 3 bases, and 8 bases had no gene match. DNA of the CDR3: TGTGCCAGCAGCTTGCAGCCAGGGGGCTCGGAGACCCAGTACTTC. It codes for CASSLQPGGSETQYF. The whole variable domain, filled in from reference TRBV7-6 and TRBJ2-5, reads GAGVSQSPRYKVTKRGQDVALRCDPISGHVSLYWYRQALGQGPEFLTYFNYEAQQDKSGLPNDRFSAERPEGSISTLTIQRTEQRDSAMYRCASSLQPGGSETQYFGPGTRLLVL.

This clonotype was counted between two and nine times. The chain employs TRBV5-1 and TRBJ2-5; 11 bases are shared with TRBD2. The CDR3 has 19 amino acids. Trimming cost V 0 bases and J 2 bases; bases outside gene matches: 12. Germline V gene data show CDR1 as SGHRS and CDR2 as YFSETQ. This chain's CDR3 is CASSLAFRVASGGQETQYF. CDR3 DNA: TGCGCCAGCAGCTTGGCGTTTAGGGTCGCTAGCGGGGGGCAAGAGACCCAGTACTTC.

This clonotype was seen a few times. V usage is TRBV6-5 and J usage is TRBJ2-1; D gene ambiguous. The CDR3 runs to 14 residues. V was cut by 4 bases and J by 0 bases, with 7 bases left in between. Germline V lookup: CDR1 MNHEY, CDR2 SVGAGI. The CDR3 protein is CASSLKVSYNEQFF. The CDR3 nucleotides are TGTGCCAGCAGTTTAAAGGTCTCCTACAATGAGCAGTTCTTC.

This clonotype has a handful of counts. The chain combines TRBV20-1 with TRBJ1-2; TRBD1 matches at 8 bases. This CDR3 has 11 amino acids. J gave up 8 bases and V 4 bases, and 3 bases lay outside the gene matches. Germline V CDR1 and CDR2: DFQATT, SNEGSKA (reference sequence). CDR3 in amino acids: CSATGGRGYTF. The CDR3 DNA follows: TGCAGTGCTACAGGGGGCCGGGGCTACACCTTC.